These 32 T cell receptor beta chains originate from one sample sequenced in a study of blood T cell repertoires in COVID-19 (dated by TCRdb to about 2020). The library was prepared using the immunoSEQ multiplex PCR assay. Held by TCRdb, this immuneACCESS table contains in-frame sequences only and omits some clones. Under half of the omission traces to an unresolved V gene where checked; the cause of the rest is unknown. This sample gives fewer than 300,000 clones in total; 88% of them show up just once. The ten largest clones take up 0.7% to 0.85% of the sample. Sequencing was performed on peripheral blood. The receptors derive from a woman aged 25 to 39 with acute or convalescent COVID-19.

The rearrangement joins TRBV10-3 to TRBJ2-5; 7 nucleotides align to TRBD2. The CDR3 runs to 14 residues. Germline trimming cut 5 bases from V and 3 bases from J; bases unmatched to any gene: 6. CDR1 is ENHRY and CDR2 is SYGVKD in the germline V gene. The CDR3 loop reads CAISPWTSKETQYF. DNA of the CDR3: TGTGCCATCAGTCCCTGGACTAGTAAAGAGACCCAGTACTTC.

The rearrangement joins TRBV27 to TRBJ1-5; TRBD1 aligns across 7 bases. Germline CDR1 and CDR2: MNHEY and SMNVEV (reference sequence). V lost 5 bases and J lost 2; bases outside the gene matches: 0. This CDR3 comprises 13 residues. The CDR3 spells CASSRGRNQPQHF. For the CDR3, the DNA is TGTGCCAGCAGTAGGGGGCGCAATCAGCCCCAGCATTTT.

This clone was counted a single time. V gene TRBV15 combines with J gene TRBJ1-4, with TRBD1 matching 7 bases. Germline CDR1 is LNHNV and CDR2 is YYDKDF (reference sequence). J gave up 8 bases and V 3 bases, and 12 bases lay outside the gene matches. This CDR3 comprises 16 residues. The CDR3 reads CATSSPLGQVDEKLFF. CDR3 coding DNA: TGTGCCACCAGCAGCCCACTAGGACAGGTGGACGAAAAACTGTTTTTT.

This sequence joins TRBV6-4 and TRBJ2-2, with D perhaps TRBD2 (6 bases). Germline V gene lookup returns CDR1 MRHNA and CDR2 SNTAGT. This CDR3 has 14 residues. Trimming removed 5 bases from V and 4 bases from J, with 11 bases in between. This CDR3 is CASSYLGGTGELFF. In DNA form, the CDR3 reads TGTGCCAGCAGTTACTTGGGGGGCACCGGGGAGCTGTTTTTT.

In its sample, this clone was seen once. This sequence joins TRBV3-1 (or the pseudogene TRBV3-2) and TRBJ2-3, with TRBD2 as a possible D gene (6 bases). The CDR3 loop spans 21 amino acids. Germline V gene sequence: CDR1 LGHDT, CDR2 YNNKEL (reference sequence). Trimming took 4 bases from V and 6 from J, leaving 35 bases between them. The DNA for the CDR3 is TGTGCCAGCAGCCTGAGCCCAGCATCGACGGCGGGGACCCCAGCCAGGGATACGCAGTATTTT. As protein: CASSLSPASTAGTPARDTQYF.

The V gene is TRBV19, the J gene TRBJ2-1; 8 bases align to TRBD2. V trimming: 7 bases; J trimming: 10 bases; junction bases outside the gene matches: 12. CDR1 LNHDA and CDR2 SQIVND come from the germline V gene (reference sequence). This CDR3 has 14 residues. CDR3 loop: CASIGTRSFGEQFF. The DNA of the CDR3 is TGTGCCAGTATCGGGACTAGAAGTTTTGGGGAGCAGTTCTTC.

The chain joins TRBV7-9 to TRBJ2-7; the match to TRBD2 covers 12 bases. The CDR3 has 14 residues. CDR1 is SEHNR and CDR2 is FQNEAQ in the germline V gene (reference sequence). The J segment lost 3 bases and the V segment lost 6 bases, leaving 3 bases of the junction unmatched. The CDR3 nucleotides read TGTGCCAGCAGTCGACTAGCGGGAGTCTACGAGCAGTACTTC. Translation: CASSRLAGVYEQYF.

This chain joins TRBV7-8 and TRBJ2-1; 9 bases fit TRBD2. V was pared by 1 base and J by 6 bases, with 7 bases of the junction left unmatched. The CDR3 length is 16 residues. CDR1 is SGHVS and CDR2 is FQNEAQ in the germline V gene. CDR3 sequence: CASSLEAGSGSNEQFF. The CDR3 coding sequence is TGTGCCAGCAGCTTAGAAGCTGGTAGCGGGAGCAATGAGCAGTTCTTC.

This sequence joins TRBV5-3 and TRBJ1-2; 10 positions match TRBD1. TRBV5-3 is an open reading frame whose function is uncertain. Losses at the gene ends were 3 bases for V and 8 bases for J; bases not matched to a gene: 10. The CDR3 spans 15 residues. In nucleotides, the CDR3 is TGTGCCAGAAGCTGGGCACCGGGACAGGGGCAAGGCTACACCTTC. Protein: CARSWAPGQGQGYTF.

V usage is TRBV18 and J usage is TRBJ1-1, with 9 bases identical to TRBD1. Germline assignment: CDR1 KGHSH and CDR2 LQKENI. With 5 bases clipped from V and 5 bases from J, the junction kept 9 bases outside the gene matches. This CDR3 is 15 amino acids long. This CDR3 is CASSSWTGEVTEAFF. In DNA form, the CDR3 reads TGTGCCAGCTCATCCTGGACAGGGGAGGTTACTGAAGCTTTCTTT. The whole variable domain, filled in from reference TRBV18 and TRBJ1-1, reads NAGVMQNPRHLVRRRGQEARLRCSPMKGHSHVYWYRQLPEEGLKFMVYLQKENIIDESGMPKERFSAEFPKEGPSILRIQQVVRGDSAAYFCASSSWTGEVTEAFFGQGTRLTVV.

V gene TRBV3-1 (or the pseudogene TRBV3-2) combines with J gene TRBJ2-7; D perhaps matches TRBD2 (6 bases). The germline V gene has CDR1 LGHDT and CDR2 YNNKEL (reference sequence). Trimming cost V 9 bases and J 3 bases, with 9 bases left between them. CDR3 length equals 11 residues. CDR3 protein: CASGGNYEQYF. The CDR3, as DNA: TGTGCCAGTGGGGGGAACTACGAGCAGTACTTC.

This chain links TRBV5-6 with TRBJ1-6, with 7 bases aligning to TRBD1. The CDR3 runs 16 residues. The V gene's germline CDR1 is SGHDT and CDR2 YYEEEE. V lost 0 bases, J lost 6 bases, and 6 bases stayed unmatched. The CDR3 DNA reads TGTGCCAGCAGCTTGGAGGGGGCGCTGGCTAATTCACCCCTCCACTTT. Translating gives CASSLEGALANSPLHF.

Details on this clone: A read error may be the cause here, since a much bigger clone is one base away. Within the sample, other DNA sequences also encode this same CDR3. The chain is built from TRBV5-6 and TRBJ2-7; D remains ambiguous. Trimming shortened V by 3 bases and J by 1 base, and 2 bases separated the two germline ends. The V gene's germline CDR1 is SGHDT and CDR2 YYEEEE. The CDR3 extends over 11 amino acids. This CDR3 reads CASSSSYEQYF. CDR3 nucleotide sequence: TGTGCCAGCAGCTCATCCTACGAGCAGTACTTC.

The DNA of the CDR3 is TGTGCCAGCAGCGACCGAGGACAGGGTAGGACCCAGTACTTC. It encodes CASSDRGQGRTQYF. This chain connects TRBV9 to TRBJ2-5, with 8 bases lining up with TRBD1. V trimming: 3 bases; J trimming: 7 bases; junction bases outside the gene matches: 8. The CDR3 runs to 14 residues. Germline V gene data show CDR1 as SGDLS and CDR2 as YYNGEE.

This clone occurred once. The chain joins TRBV7-2 to TRBJ2-1, with 9 bases aligning to TRBD1. Germline V gene sequence: CDR1 SGHTA, CDR2 FQGNSA. The CDR3 consists of 16 residues. J lost 4 bases, V lost 1 base, and 5 bases had no gene match. CDR3 sequence: CASSLVSGQGYNEQFF. In DNA form, the CDR3 reads TGTGCCAGCAGCTTAGTTTCCGGACAGGGGTACAATGAGCAGTTCTTC.

J is TRBJ1-1 and V is TRBV6-5, with D unresolved. Trimming took 6 bases from V and 0 from J, leaving 11 bases between them. There are 14 residues in the CDR3. The germline CDR1 and CDR2 sequences are MNHEY and SVGAGI. DNA of the CDR3: TGTGCCAGCAGGAGAACCGGTCTGAACACTGAAGCTTTCTTT. This encodes CASRRTGLNTEAFF.

The chain uses TRBV3-1 (or the pseudogene TRBV3-2) and TRBJ2-1; possible D gene TRBD2, 5 bases. Trimming shortened V by 0 bases and J by 8 bases, and 11 bases separated the two germline ends. The CDR3 contains 14 residues. Germline-derived CDR1 and CDR2 are LGHDT and YNNKEL (reference sequence). The CDR3 DNA follows: TGTGCCAGCAGCCAAGACGCGTGGCGGGATGAGCAGTTCTTC. Residues: CASSQDAWRDEQFF.

V usage is TRBV7-9 and J usage is TRBJ1-1; 8 nucleotides align to TRBD1. Per the germline V gene, CDR1 is SEHNR and CDR2 is FQNEAQ (reference sequence). This CDR3 region has 14 residues. V lost 6 bases to trimming and J lost 1 base; unmatched junction nucleotides: 4. Here the CDR3 DNA reads TGTGCCAGCAGTTCCGGACAGGGGAACACTGAAGCTTTCTTT. Encoded protein: CASSSGQGNTEAFF.

V and J are TRBV5-1 and TRBJ2-2, with D uncertain. Germline lookup yields CDR1 SGHRS and CDR2 YFSETQ. Trimming shortened V by 4 bases and J by 6 bases, and 10 bases separated the two germline ends. CDR3 size: 13 residues. The CDR3 sequence is CASSAGEAGELFF. The DNA of the CDR3 is TGCGCCAGCAGCGCTGGTGAGGCCGGGGAGCTGTTTTTT.

The chain employs TRBV7-3 and TRBJ2-1, with TRBD2 matching 10 bases. The CDR3 extends over 15 amino acids. With V trimmed by 4 bases and J by 8 bases, 8 bases remained unmatched. Germline CDR1 SGHTA, CDR2 FQGTGA. As DNA, the CDR3 is TGTGCCAGCAGCTCTAGCGGGAGTCGGGTTGATGAGCAGTTCTTC. It is translated as CASSSSGSRVDEQFF.

The chain combines TRBV12-3 or TRBV12-4 with TRBJ2-5; D unresolved. CDR3 size: 12 residues. V lost 6 bases to trimming and J lost 1 base, with 6 bases between them. The CDR3 DNA reads TGTGCCAGCAGGCGGATCCAAGAGACCCAGTACTTC. This encodes CASRRIQETQYF.

The V and J genes are TRBV4-2 and TRBJ2-3; TRBD1 matches at 9 bases. Trimming removed 1 base from V and 0 bases from J; junction bases left unmatched: 8. Looked up from germline, CDR1 is LGHNA and CDR2 is YNFKEQ. This CDR3 spans 18 amino acids. CDR3 region: CASSQGQPGTGSTDTQYF. CDR3 nucleotides: TGTGCCAGCAGCCAAGGCCAACCCGGGACAGGGAGCACAGATACGCAGTATTTT.

As regards this clone: Other nucleotide sequences in the sample specify the same CDR3. This rearrangement joins TRBV19 to TRBJ1-1; D uncertain. Trimming shortened V by 3 bases and J by 0 bases, and 8 bases separated the two germline ends. Germline CDR1 LNHDA, CDR2 SQIVND (reference sequence). The length of the CDR3 is 14 residues. Written as DNA, the CDR3 is TGTGCCAGTAGTATCGGTGACATGAACACTGAAGCTTTCTTT. Protein sequence: CASSIGDMNTEAFF.

This clone appeared a single time. The chain combines TRBV7-3 with TRBJ2-7; D perhaps matches TRBD2 (6 bases). Germline CDR1 reads SGHTA; CDR2 reads FQGTGA. Trimming shortened V by 5 bases and J by 0 bases, and 17 bases separated the two germline ends. This CDR3 comprises 16 residues. The DNA of the CDR3 is TGTGCCAGCAGCCCCGGGCGAGGGAGGAGCTCCTACGAGCAGTACTTC. It codes for CASSPGRGRSSYEQYF.

The chain is built from TRBV5-1 and TRBJ2-7; no clear D. V lost 1 base and J 3 bases, leaving 14 bases between the germline ends. CDR1 and CDR2 from the germline V gene are SGHRS and YFSETQ. The CDR3 is 15 amino acids. The chain's CDR3 is CASSLWAVDDYEQYF. The CDR3 bases are TGCGCCAGCAGCTTGTGGGCAGTCGATGACTACGAGCAGTACTTC.

The rearrangement links TRBV4-1 to TRBJ2-2; D is perhaps TRBD1 (6 bases). The germline V and J ends were trimmed by 3 bases and 2 bases, with 10 bases remaining between them. CDR3 length: 15 amino acids. Germline CDR1 is MGHRA and CDR2 is YSYEKL. The CDR3 here is CASSQRTVNTGELFF. The DNA of the CDR3 is TGCGCCAGCAGCCAGAGGACAGTCAACACCGGGGAGCTGTTTTTT.

CDR3 in DNA: TGTGCCAGCGGAAGGGGCTATAATTCACCCCTCCACTTT. Translating it yields CASGRGYNSPLHF. The chain employs TRBV3-1 (or the pseudogene TRBV3-2) and TRBJ1-6; D is possibly TRBD1 (5 bases). This CDR3 has 13 residues. The germline V gene has CDR1 LGHDT and CDR2 YNNKEL (reference sequence). V was shortened by 8 bases and J by 3 bases, with 8 bases between the two germline ends.

The V call is TRBV27, the J call TRBJ2-2; no reliable D call. This CDR3 spans 12 amino acids. Germline CDR1 reads MNHEY; CDR2 reads SMNVEV (reference sequence). V was cut by 6 bases and J by 3 bases, with 5 bases left in between. CDR3 nucleotide sequence: TGTGCCAGCAGGGAGTACACCGGGGAGCTGTTTTTT. It translates to CASREYTGELFF.

The chain is built from TRBV7-9 and TRBJ2-7, with 13 positions matching TRBD2. V trimming: 5 bases; J trimming: 2 bases; junction bases outside the gene matches: 3. The CDR3 has 15 residues. Germline CDR1 SEHNR, CDR2 FQNEAQ (reference sequence). The CDR3 nucleotides are TGTGCCAGCAGCATGACTAGCGGGGGGACCTACGAGCAGTACTTC. Amino acid sequence: CASSMTSGGTYEQYF.

The chain uses TRBV25-1 and TRBJ2-1; 8 positions match TRBD1. V lost 5 bases and J lost 0; bases outside the gene matches: 9. The CDR3 runs 17 residues. The germline V gene encodes CDR1 MGHDK and CDR2 SYGVNS. CDR3 loop: CASSTDRGASSYNEQFF. As DNA, the CDR3 is TGTGCCAGCAGTACCGACAGGGGCGCTAGCTCCTACAATGAGCAGTTCTTC.

This clone was seen only a few times. CDR3 sequence: CASSPLADSSTDTQYF. The CDR3 DNA is TGTGCCAGCAGCCCTCTAGCGGACTCTAGCACAGATACGCAGTATTTT. V gene TRBV3-1 (or the pseudogene TRBV3-2) combines with J gene TRBJ2-3; 7 nucleotides align to TRBD2. Germline CDR1 LGHDT, CDR2 YNNKEL (reference sequence). The CDR3 extends over 16 amino acids. Trimming removed 4 bases from V and 0 bases from J; junction bases left unmatched: 7.

The genes are TRBV19 and TRBJ1-2; unclear D gene. The CDR3 runs 14 residues. V was trimmed by 1 base and J by 7 bases, leaving 13 bases between them. Germline V CDR1 and CDR2: LNHDA, SQIVND (reference sequence). DNA of the CDR3: TGTGCCAGTAGTATAGCCGCCCGGTTGAGTGGCTACACCTTC. Translated, it gives CASSIAARLSGYTF. Filled out from reference TRBV19 and TRBJ1-2, the complete variable domain reads DGGITQSPKYLFRKEGQNVTLSCEQNLNHDAMYWYRQDPGQGLRLIYYSQIVNDFQKGDIAEGYSVSREKKESFPLTVTSAQKNPTAFYLCASSIAARLSGYTFGSGTRLTVV.